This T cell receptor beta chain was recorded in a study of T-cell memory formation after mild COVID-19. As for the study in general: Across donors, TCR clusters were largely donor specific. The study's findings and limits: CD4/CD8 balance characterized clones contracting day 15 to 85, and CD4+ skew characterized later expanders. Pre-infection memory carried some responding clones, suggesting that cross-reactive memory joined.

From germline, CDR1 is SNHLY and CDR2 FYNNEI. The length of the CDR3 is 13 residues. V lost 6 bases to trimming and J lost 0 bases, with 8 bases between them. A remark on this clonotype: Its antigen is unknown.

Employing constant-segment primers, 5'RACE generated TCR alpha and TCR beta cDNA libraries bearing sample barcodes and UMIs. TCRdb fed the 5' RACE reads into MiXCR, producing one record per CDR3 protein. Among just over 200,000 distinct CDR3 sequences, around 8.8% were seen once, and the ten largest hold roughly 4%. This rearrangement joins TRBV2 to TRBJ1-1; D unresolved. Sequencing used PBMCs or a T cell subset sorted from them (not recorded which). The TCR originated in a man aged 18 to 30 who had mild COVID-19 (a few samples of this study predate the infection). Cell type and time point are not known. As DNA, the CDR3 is TGTGCCAGCAGGAACGATATGAACACTGAAGCTTTCTTT. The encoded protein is CASRNDMNTEAFF.